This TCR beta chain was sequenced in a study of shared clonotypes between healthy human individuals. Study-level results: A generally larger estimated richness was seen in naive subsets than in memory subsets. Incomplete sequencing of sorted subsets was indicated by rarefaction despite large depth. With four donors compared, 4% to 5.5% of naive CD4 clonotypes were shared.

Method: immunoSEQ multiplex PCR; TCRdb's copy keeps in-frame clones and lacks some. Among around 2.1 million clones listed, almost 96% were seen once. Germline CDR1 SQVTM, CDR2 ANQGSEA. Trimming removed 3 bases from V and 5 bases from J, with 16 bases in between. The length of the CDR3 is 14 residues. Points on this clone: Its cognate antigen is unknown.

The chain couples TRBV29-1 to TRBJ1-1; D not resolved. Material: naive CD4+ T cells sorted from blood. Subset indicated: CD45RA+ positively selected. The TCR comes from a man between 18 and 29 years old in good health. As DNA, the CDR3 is TGCAGCGTTGAGCCCTTCGGGATTCGTACTGAAGCTTTCTTT. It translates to CSVEPFGIRTEAFF. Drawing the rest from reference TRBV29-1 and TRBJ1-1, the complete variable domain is SAVISQKPSRDICQRGTSLTIQCQVDSQVTMMFWYRQQPGQSLTLIATANQGSEATYESGFVIDKFPISRPNLTFSTLTVSNMSPEDSSIYLCSVEPFGIRTEAFFGQGTRLTVV.